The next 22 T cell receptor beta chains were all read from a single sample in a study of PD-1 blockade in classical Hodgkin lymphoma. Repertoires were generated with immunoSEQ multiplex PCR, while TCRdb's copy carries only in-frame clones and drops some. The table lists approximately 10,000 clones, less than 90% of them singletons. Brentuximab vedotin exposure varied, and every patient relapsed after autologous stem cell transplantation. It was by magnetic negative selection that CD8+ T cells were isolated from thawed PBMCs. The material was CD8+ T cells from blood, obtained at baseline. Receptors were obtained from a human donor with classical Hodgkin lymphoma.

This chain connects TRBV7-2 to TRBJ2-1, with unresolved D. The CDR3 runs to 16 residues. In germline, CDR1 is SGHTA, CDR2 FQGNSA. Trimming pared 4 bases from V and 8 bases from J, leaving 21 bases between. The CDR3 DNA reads TGTGCCAGCAGCTATCTCCTAGAGGCCGCGATTGATGAGCAGTTCTTC. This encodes CASSYLLEAAIDEQFF. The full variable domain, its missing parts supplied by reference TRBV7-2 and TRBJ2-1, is GAGVSQSPSNKVTEKGKDVELRCDPISGHTALYWYRQSLGQGLEFLIYFQGNSAPDKSGLPSDRFSAERTGGSVSTLTIQRTQQEDSAVYLCASSYLLEAAIDEQFFGPGTRLTVL.

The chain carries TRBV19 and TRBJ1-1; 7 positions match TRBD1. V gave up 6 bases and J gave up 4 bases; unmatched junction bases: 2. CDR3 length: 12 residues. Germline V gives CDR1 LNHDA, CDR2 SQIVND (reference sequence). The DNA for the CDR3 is TGTGCCAGTAGCGACAGGGCCACTGAAGCTTTCTTT. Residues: CASSDRATEAFF.

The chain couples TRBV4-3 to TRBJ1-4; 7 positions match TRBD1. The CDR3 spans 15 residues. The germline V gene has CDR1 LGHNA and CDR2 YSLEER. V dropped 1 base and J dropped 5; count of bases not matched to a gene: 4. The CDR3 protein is CASSQGDSPNEKLFF. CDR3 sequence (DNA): TGCGCCAGCAGCCAAGGGGACAGCCCAAATGAAAAACTGTTTTTT.

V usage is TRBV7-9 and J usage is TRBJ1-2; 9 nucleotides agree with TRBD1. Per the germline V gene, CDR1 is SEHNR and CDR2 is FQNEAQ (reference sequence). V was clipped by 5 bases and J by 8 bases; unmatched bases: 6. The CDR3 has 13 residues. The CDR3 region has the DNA TGTGCCAGCAGCCGAGGGACAGGGCGAGGCTACACCTTC. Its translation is CASSRGTGRGYTF. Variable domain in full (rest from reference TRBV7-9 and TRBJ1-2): DTGVSQNPRHKITKRGQNVTFRCDPISEHNRLYWYRQTLGQGPEFLTYFQNEAQLEKSRLLSDRFSAERPKGSFSTLEIQRTEQGDSAMYLCASSRGTGRGYTFGSGTRLTVV.

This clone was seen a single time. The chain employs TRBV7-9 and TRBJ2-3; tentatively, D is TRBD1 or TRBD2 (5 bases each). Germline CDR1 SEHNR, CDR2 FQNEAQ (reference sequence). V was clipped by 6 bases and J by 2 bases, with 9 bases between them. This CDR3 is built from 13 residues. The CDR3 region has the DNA TGTGCCAGCAGAGGGGAGTACACAGATACGCAGTATTTT. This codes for CASRGEYTDTQYF.

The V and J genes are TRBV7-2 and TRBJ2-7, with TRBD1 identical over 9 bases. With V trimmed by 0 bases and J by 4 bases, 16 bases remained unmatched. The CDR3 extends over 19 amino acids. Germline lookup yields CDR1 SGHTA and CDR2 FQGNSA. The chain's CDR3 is CASSLAGTGYISGLYEQYF. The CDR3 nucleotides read TGTGCCAGCAGCTTAGCGGGGACAGGGTACATATCGGGTCTATACGAGCAGTACTTC.

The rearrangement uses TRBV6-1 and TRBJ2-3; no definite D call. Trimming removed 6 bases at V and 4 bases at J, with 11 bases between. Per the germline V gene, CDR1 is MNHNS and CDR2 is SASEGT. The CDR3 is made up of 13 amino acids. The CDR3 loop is CASRQNPPDTQYF. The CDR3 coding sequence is TGTGCCAGCAGACAGAATCCTCCAGATACGCAGTATTTT.

The DNA for the CDR3 is TGTGCCAGCAGTGGCGGACTTAACACCGGGGAGCTGTTTTTT. Protein sequence: CASSGGLNTGELFF. The gene calls are TRBV27 and TRBJ2-2, with D perhaps matching TRBD2 (5 bases). The CDR3 runs to 14 residues. Germline CDR1 and CDR2: MNHEY and SMNVEV (reference sequence). The ends were cut back, 5 bases at V and 2 bases at J, with 9 bases in the middle.

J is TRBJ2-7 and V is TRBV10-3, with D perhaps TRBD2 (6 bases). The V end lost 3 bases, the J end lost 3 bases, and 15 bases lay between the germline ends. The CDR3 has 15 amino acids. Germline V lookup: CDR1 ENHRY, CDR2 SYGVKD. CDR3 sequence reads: CAISERSGRLYEQYF. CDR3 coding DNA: TGTGCCATCAGTGAACGTAGCGGAAGGCTCTACGAGCAGTACTTC.

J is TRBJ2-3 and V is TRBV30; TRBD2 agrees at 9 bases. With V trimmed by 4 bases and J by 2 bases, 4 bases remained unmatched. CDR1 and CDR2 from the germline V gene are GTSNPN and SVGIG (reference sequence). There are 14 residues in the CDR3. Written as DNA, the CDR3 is TGTGCCTGGAAGGGGACTAGCTTCACAGATACGCAGTATTTT. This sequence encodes CAWKGTSFTDTQYF.

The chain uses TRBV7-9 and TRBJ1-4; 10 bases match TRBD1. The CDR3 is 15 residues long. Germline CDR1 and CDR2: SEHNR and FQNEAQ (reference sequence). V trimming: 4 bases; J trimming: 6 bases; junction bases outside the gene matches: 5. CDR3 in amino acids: CASSYRQGAYEKLFF. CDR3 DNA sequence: TGTGCCAGCAGCTACCGACAGGGGGCCTATGAAAAACTGTTTTTT.

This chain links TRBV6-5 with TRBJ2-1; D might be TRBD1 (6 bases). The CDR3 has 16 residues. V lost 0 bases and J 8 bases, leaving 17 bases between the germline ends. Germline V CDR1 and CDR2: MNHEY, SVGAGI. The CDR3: CASSYSASQGRDEQFF. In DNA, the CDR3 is TGTGCCAGCAGTTACTCCGCGTCACAGGGTCGCGATGAGCAGTTCTTC.

CDR3 region: CASKVSASGLYEQYF. The CDR3 DNA reads TGTGCCAGCAAGGTTTCGGCTAGCGGCCTCTACGAGCAGTACTTC. This chain links TRBV6-5 with TRBJ2-7; 7 nucleotides agree with TRBD2. CDR1 and CDR2 (germline): MNHEY, SVGAGI. The CDR3 is made up of 15 amino acids. Unmatched junction bases numbered 12, after V lost 7 bases and J lost 3 bases.

CDR3 amino acids: CASRFGTSGFYEQYF. The CDR3 DNA reads TGTGCCAGCAGGTTCGGGACTAGCGGATTCTACGAGCAGTACTTC. The chain combines TRBV6-5 with TRBJ2-7, with 11 bases identical to TRBD2. The CDR3 runs to 15 residues. CDR1 is MNHEY, CDR2 SVGAGI, per germline. The trim removed 6 bases at V and 3 bases at J, leaving 7 bases unmatched.

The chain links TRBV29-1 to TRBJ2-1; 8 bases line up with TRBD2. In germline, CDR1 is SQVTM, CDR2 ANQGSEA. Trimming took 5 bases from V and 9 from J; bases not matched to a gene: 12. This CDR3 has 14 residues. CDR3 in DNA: TGCAGCGTTATGGGACTAGTAGAATTGAGTGAGCAGTTCTTC. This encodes CSVMGLVELSEQFF.

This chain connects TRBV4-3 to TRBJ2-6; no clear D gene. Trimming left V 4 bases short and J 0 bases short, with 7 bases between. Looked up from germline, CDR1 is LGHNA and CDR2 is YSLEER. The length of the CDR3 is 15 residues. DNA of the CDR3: TGCGCCAGCAGCCGAGCAGACTCTGGGGCCAACGTCCTGACTTTC. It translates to CASSRADSGANVLTF.

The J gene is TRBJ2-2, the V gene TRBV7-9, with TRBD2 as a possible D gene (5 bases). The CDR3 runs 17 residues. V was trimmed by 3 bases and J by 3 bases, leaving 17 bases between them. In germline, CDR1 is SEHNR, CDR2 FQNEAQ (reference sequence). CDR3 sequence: CASSFTISGYYTGELFF. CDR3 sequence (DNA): TGTGCCAGCAGCTTCACCATATCGGGATACTACACCGGGGAGCTGTTTTTT. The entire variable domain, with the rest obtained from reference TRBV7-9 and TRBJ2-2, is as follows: DTGVSQNPRHKITKRGQNVTFRCDPISEHNRLYWYRQTLGQGPEFLTYFQNEAQLEKSRLLSDRFSAERPKGSFSTLEIQRTEQGDSAMYLCASSFTISGYYTGELFFGEGSRLTVL.

DNA of the CDR3: TGTGCCAGCAGCCCAAGGCTACAGGGCATTAGTGGCTACACCTTC. It translates to CASSPRLQGISGYTF. This chain connects TRBV14 to TRBJ1-2; the D gene is possibly TRBD1 (6 bases). V lost 4 bases and J lost 7, with 19 bases in between. There are 15 residues in the CDR3. In germline, CDR1 is SGHDN, CDR2 FVKESK.

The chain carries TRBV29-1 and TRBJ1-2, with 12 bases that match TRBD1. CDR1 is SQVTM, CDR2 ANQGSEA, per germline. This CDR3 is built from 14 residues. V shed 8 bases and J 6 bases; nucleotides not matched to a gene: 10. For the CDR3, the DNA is TGCAGCTCTGACACGGGACAGGGGGCGCATGGCTACACCTTC. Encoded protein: CSSDTGQGAHGYTF.

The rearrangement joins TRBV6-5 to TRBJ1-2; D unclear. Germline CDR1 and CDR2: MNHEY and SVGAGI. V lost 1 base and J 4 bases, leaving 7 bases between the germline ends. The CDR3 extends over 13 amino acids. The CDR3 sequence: CASSYFAAYGYTF. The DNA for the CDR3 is TGTGCCAGCAGTTACTTCGCGGCCTATGGCTACACCTTC.

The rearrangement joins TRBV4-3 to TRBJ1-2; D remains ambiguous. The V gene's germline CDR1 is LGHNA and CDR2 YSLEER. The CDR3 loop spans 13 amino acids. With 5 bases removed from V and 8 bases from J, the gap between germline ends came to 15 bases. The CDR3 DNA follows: TGCGCCAGCAGCAGACGCTTTAGGGCGGGCTACACCTTC. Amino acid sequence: CASSRRFRAGYTF.

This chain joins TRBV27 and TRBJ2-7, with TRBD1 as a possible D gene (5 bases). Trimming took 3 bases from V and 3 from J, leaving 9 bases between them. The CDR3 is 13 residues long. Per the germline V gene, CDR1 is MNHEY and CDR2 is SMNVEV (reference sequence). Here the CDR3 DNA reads TGTGCCAGCAGTTTCGGCCAGGGCTACGAGCAGTACTTC. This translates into CASSFGQGYEQYF.